This T cell receptor beta chain was sequenced in a study of early T cells in non-severe SARS-CoV-2 infection. Overall study: The input, bulk RNA from unsorted whole blood, was sequenced, and chains were unpaired. The study, taken as a whole, reports: Comparison of clonotypes with VDJdb favored anti-spike CD8 responses while missing private and CD4 specificities.

Note on this clonotype: Its antigen remains unknown.

Individually, cDNA molecules had unique molecular identifiers attached to them. From the 5' RACE reads, TCRdb called clonotypes with MiXCR, one entry per CDR3 protein. The data contain 60,000 to 85,000 distinct CDR3 sequences, around 15% of them singletons. Germline loops: CDR1 SNHLY, CDR2 FYNNEI. The germline V and J ends were trimmed by 7 bases and 5 bases, with 20 bases remaining between them. This CDR3 region has 15 residues. This TCR came from an adult who was a healthcare worker with PCR-confirmed SARS-CoV-2 infection or an uninfected control (not recorded which). The source material was whole blood. The chain uses TRBV2 and TRBJ2-5, with D possibly being TRBD2 (7 bases). The CDR3 region has the DNA TGTGCCAGCACCCCCCGGGGGGCGGGTGCGGAGACCCAGTACTTC. It encodes CASTPRGAGAETQYF. Together with reference TRBV2 and TRBJ2-5, the CDR3 gives the full variable domain: EPEVTQTPSHQVTQMGQEVILRCVPISNHLYFYWYRQILGQKVEFLVSFYNNEISEKSEIFDDQFSVERPDGSNFTLKIRSTKLEDSAMYFCASTPRGAGAETQYFGPGTRLLVL.